This T cell receptor (beta chain) was sequenced for a study of graft-versus-host responses after intestinal transplantation. Study-level background: Tacrolimus plus steroids were given to all recipients for roughly three years, preceded by anti-thymocyte globulin induction.

Profiled with immunoSEQ multiplex PCR; TCRdb holds only in-frame clones, not every one. The sample lists approximately 16,000 clones, 67% occurring once. This clone has only one observation. Antigen specificity is unknown. In germline, CDR1 is MNHNS, CDR2 SASEGT. The CDR3 extends over 15 amino acids. Trimming at V came to 7 bases and at J to 1 base, leaving 6 bases not matched to a gene. Notes on the study in general: Individuals who had graft-donor T cell macrochimerism had allografts that showed high graft-versus-host to host-versus-graft clonal ratios.

Processing was applied to graft tissue in order to liberate intraepithelial and lamina propria lymphocytes. Sample: ileum tissue, taken approximately 700 days after intestinal transplantation. This receptor was obtained from a human patient who received an intestinal transplant, so some T cells may come from the graft donor. The V gene is TRBV6-1, the J gene TRBJ1-2; 10 bases match TRBD1. CDR3 sequence: CASTTGTGVNYGYTF. Written as DNA, the CDR3 is TGTGCCAGCACCACCGGGACAGGGGTTAACTATGGCTACACCTTC.